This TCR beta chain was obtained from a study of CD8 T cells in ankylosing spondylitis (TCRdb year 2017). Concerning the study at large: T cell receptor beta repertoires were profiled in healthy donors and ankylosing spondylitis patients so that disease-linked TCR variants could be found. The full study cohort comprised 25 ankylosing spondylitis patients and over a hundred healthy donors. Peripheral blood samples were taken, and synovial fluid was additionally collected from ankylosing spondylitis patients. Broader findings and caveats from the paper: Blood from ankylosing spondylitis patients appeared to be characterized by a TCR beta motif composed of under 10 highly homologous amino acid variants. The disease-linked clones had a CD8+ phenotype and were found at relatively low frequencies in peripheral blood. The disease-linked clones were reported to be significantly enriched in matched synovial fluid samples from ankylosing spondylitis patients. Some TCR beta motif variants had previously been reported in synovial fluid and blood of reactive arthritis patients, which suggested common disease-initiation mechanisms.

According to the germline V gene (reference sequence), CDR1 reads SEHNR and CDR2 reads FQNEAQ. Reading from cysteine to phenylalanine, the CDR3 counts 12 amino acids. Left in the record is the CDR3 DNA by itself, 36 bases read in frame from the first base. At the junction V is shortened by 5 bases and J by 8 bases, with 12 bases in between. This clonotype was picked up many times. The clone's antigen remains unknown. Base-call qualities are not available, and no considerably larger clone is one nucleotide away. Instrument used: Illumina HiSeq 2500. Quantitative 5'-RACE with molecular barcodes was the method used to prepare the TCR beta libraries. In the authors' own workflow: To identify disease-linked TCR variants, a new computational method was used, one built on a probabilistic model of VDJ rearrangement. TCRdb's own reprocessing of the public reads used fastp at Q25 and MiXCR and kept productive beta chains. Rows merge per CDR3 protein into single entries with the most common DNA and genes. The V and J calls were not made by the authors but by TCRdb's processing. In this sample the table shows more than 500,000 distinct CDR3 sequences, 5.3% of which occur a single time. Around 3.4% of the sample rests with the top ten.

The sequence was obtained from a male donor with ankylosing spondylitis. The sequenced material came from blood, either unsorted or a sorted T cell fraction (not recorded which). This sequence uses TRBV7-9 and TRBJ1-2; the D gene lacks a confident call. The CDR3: CASSPSLLGYTF. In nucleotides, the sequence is TGTGCCAGCAGCCCTTCCCTACTAGGCTACACCTTC. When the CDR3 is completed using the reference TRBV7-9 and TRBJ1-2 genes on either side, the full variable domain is DTGVSQNPRHKITKRGQNVTFRCDPISEHNRLYWYRQTLGQGPEFLTYFQNEAQLEKSRLLSDRFSAERPKGSFSTLEIQRTEQGDSAMYLCASSPSLLGYTFGSGTRLTVV.